This TCR beta chain was observed in a study of OX40 agonist ivuxolimab in advanced cancers. Notes on the research overall: Ivuxolimab was an agonistic, fully human IgG2 monoclonal antibody directed against OX40 (CD134), a costimulatory receptor. Intravenous ivuxolimab was administered to patients every 2 weeks at six dose levels: 0.01, 0.1, 0.3, 1.5, 3 and 10 mg/kg. Of the approximately 50 dose-escalation patients, hepatocellular carcinoma was present in around 19, melanoma in around 15, renal cell carcinoma in 9 and head and neck cancer in 9. A male proportion of under 85% and a mean age of approximately 62 years, ranging from about 20 to 80, were recorded for the dose-escalation cohort. Prior anti-PD-1, anti-PD-L1 or anti-CTLA-4 therapy was permitted, and approximately 39% of dose-escalation patients had received checkpoint inhibitors. Partial responses occurred in three dose-escalation patients: two with cutaneous melanoma and one with hepatocellular carcinoma. Peripheral TCRbeta sequencing aimed to test whether ivuxolimab altered TCR sequence diversity and caused clonal T-cell expansion. The monotherapy dose-escalation portion (N ≈ 55 patients) of the phase I ivuxolimab trial is reported in the paper.

A remark on this clone: There is no known antigen for this receptor. There are no base qualities to consult, and no much larger clone falls within one base.

V sheds 8 bases and J sheds 3 bases, leaving 4 bases between their ends. Measured from the cysteine to the phenylalanine, the CDR3 is 11 residues long. CDR3 DNA is the only sequence kept; it has 33 bases, read in frame from the first base. Per the germline V gene (reference sequence), MNHEY is the CDR1 and SMNVEV is the CDR2. The trial excluded patients who had a history of autoimmune disease or were on systemic immunosuppression. Peripheral blood for TCR sequencing was collected from all dose cohorts at baseline, on cycle 4 day 1, and on cycle 7 day 1. Samples were obtained from an open-label, multicenter, first-in-human phase I dose-escalation trial of ivuxolimab. Adults with locally advanced or metastatic melanoma, renal cell, hepatocellular, or head and neck squamous cell carcinoma were enrolled in the trial. CD4+ and CD8+ T cells were sorted separately from peripheral blood before TCR sequencing.

For sequencing of the TCRbeta CDR3 region, genomic DNA was extracted from the sorted cells. TCRbeta CDR3 regions were sequenced using the immunoSEQ Assay. Imported from immuneACCESS, the table was reduced by TCRdb to in-frame sequences with V and J called. These copies leave out some clones; in studies compared against another copy, an unresolved V gene accounts for under half, and the cause of the remainder is not known. The sample includes 20,000 to 25,000 clones, with 80% to 90% observed a single time. The ten top clones hold roughly 22% of the sample. General findings and caveats noted by the study authors: The antigen specificity of the peripheral T cells that underwent clonal expansion was not determined. Low levels of normalized T-cell clonal expansion were also seen in some patients who did not respond. After ivuxolimab, CD8+ T cells had more expanded clones than CD4+ T cells on average. At doses of 0.1 to 3.0 mg/kg, clonal expansion of both CD4+ and CD8+ blood T cells was observed from baseline to week 6. In partial responders in the 0.1-3.0 mg/kg groups, normalized peripheral clonal expansion was found to be among the lowest, especially among CD8+ T cells.

The TCR was taken from an adult with an advanced solid tumor such as melanoma, head and neck, liver or kidney cancer. The sample consisted of CD4+ or CD8+ T cells sorted from blood, taken in a trial of the OX40 agonist ivuxolimab. The chain is assembled from TRBV27 and TRBJ2-2, with the D gene call left open. CDR3 reads: CASEHTGELFF. The nucleotides read TGTGCCAGCGAGCACACCGGGGAGCTGTTTTTT.